The 19 T cell receptor beta chains below all came from one sample that was sequenced in a study of CD8 T cells in Susac syndrome. After extraction with the RNeasy kit, roughly 0.45 to 1 ug of the RNA was reverse transcribed using random hexamers. TCRdb re-called the immunoSEQ multiplex PCR reads with MiXCR, one entry per CDR3 protein. In the table there are about 150,000 distinct CDR3 sequences, around 96% of which are singletons. Input material: CD4+ T cells from PBMCs. The receptors were gathered from a human donor with Susac syndrome.

The genes are TRBV2 and TRBJ2-7; D unresolved. The CDR3 contains 12 residues. Trimming shortened V by 1 base and J by 9 bases, and 10 bases separated the two germline ends. Germline V CDR1 and CDR2: SNHLY, FYNNEI. CDR3 coding DNA: TGTGCCAGCAGTGAAGAGGATGGAGTGCAGTACTTC. Its protein is CASSEEDGVQYF. Full variable domain (outside the CDR3, taken from reference TRBV2 and TRBJ2-7): EPEVTQTPSHQVTQMGQEVILRCVPISNHLYFYWYRQILGQKVEFLVSFYNNEISEKSEIFDDQFSVERPDGSNFTLKIRSTKLEDSAMYFCASSEEDGVQYFGPGTRLTVT.

The chain carries TRBV29-1 and TRBJ2-1; D gene ambiguous. V shed 0 bases and J shed 6 bases, with 12 bases lying between them. There are 14 residues in the CDR3. The V gene's germline CDR1 is SQVTM and CDR2 ANQGSEA. The CDR3 bases are TGCAGCGTTGAAGATAGAGGTGGATTCAATGAGCAGTTCTTC. Translation gives CSVEDRGGFNEQFF.

The chain couples TRBV4-1 to TRBJ2-4, with 8 bases fitting TRBD1. CDR1 is MGHRA, CDR2 YSYEKL, per germline. CDR3 length: 15 amino acids. J gave up 8 bases and V 0 bases, and 6 bases lay outside the gene matches. CDR3 residues: CASSQEGQGVYIQYF. CDR3 DNA: TGCGCCAGCAGCCAAGAAGGACAGGGTGTCTACATTCAGTACTTC.

The chain has TRBV7-2 and TRBJ2-1; D is unclear. Trimming left V 2 bases short and J 7 bases short, with 12 bases between. Germline V gives CDR1 SGHTA, CDR2 FQGNSA. This CDR3 has 14 residues. The CDR3, as DNA: TGTGCCAGCAGCTTAAATCCCCAAACTAATGAGCAGTTCTTC. Protein: CASSLNPQTNEQFF. The complete variable domain, with remaining parts taken from reference TRBV7-2 and TRBJ2-1, reads GAGVSQSPSNKVTEKGKDVELRCDPISGHTALYWYRQSLGQGLEFLIYFQGNSAPDKSGLPSDRFSAERTGGSVSTLTIQRTQQEDSAVYLCASSLNPQTNEQFFGPGTRLTVL.

The chain recombines TRBV14 with TRBJ2-5; D remains ambiguous. This CDR3 is 12 amino acids long. Germline values: CDR1 SGHDN, CDR2 FVKESK. Trimming took 2 bases from V and 5 from J, leaving 6 bases between them. This CDR3 reads CASSQRPETQYF. The CDR3 region has the DNA TGTGCCAGCAGCCAAAGACCGGAGACCCAGTACTTC.

The J gene is TRBJ2-1, the V gene TRBV29-1; either TRBD1 or TRBD2 may fit D (5 bases each). CDR3 length: 11 amino acids. V gave up 7 bases and J gave up 9 bases, with 13 bases separating them. Germline-derived CDR1 and CDR2 are SQVTM and ANQGSEA. CDR3 nucleotide sequence: TGCAGCGGACGACGGGGCGGTGAGCAGTTCTTC. Its translation is CSGRRGGEQFF.

V usage is TRBV7-2 and J usage is TRBJ1-5; D unresolved. Trimming shortened V by 5 bases and J by 0 bases, and 2 bases separated the two germline ends. Germline assignment: CDR1 SGHTA and CDR2 FQGNSA. The CDR3 spans 12 residues. CDR3 in DNA: TGTGCCAGCAGCCCTAGCAATCAGCCCCAGCATTTT. Its protein product is CASSPSNQPQHF.

This chain connects TRBV5-4 to TRBJ2-5, with a weak D call TRBD1 (6 bases). Germline assignment: CDR1 SGHNT and CDR2 YYREEE (reference sequence). V lost 1 base to trimming and J lost 1 base, with 11 bases between them. CDR3 size: 15 residues. The CDR3 protein is CASSLYRGIQETQYF. The DNA of the CDR3 is TGTGCCAGCAGCTTGTATAGGGGGATCCAAGAGACCCAGTACTTC. The whole variable domain, remainder taken from reference TRBV5-4 and TRBJ2-5, is ETGVTQSPTHLIKTRGQQVTLRCSSQSGHNTVSWYQQALGQGPQFIFQYYREEENGRGNFPPRFSGLQFPNYSSELNVNALELDDSALYLCASSLYRGIQETQYFGPGTRLLVL.

The V and J genes are TRBV29-1 and TRBJ2-1; perhaps TRBD2 as D (5 bases). V lost 5 bases and J lost 10, with 12 bases in between. In germline, CDR1 is SQVTM, CDR2 ANQGSEA. The CDR3 sequence is 11 residues long. The CDR3 spells CSVIRTDEQFF. In DNA, the CDR3 is TGCAGCGTTATACGGACTGACGAGCAGTTCTTC.

On this clonotype: The junction does not match germline at one end; this may be a read error. The chain's CDR3 is CASSFSRGAYDEQFF. For the CDR3, the DNA is TGCGCCAGCAGCTTTAGCAGGGGGGCCTACGATGAGCAGTTCTTC. The chain is built from TRBV4-1 and TRBJ2-1, with TRBD1 as a possible D gene (7 bases). From germline, CDR1 is MGHRA and CDR2 YSYEKL. This CDR3 is 15 amino acids long.

The V gene is TRBV29-1, the J gene TRBJ1-6, with TRBD1 matching over 7 bases. Looked up from germline, CDR1 is SQVTM and CDR2 is ANQGSEA. Unmatched junction bases numbered 5, after V lost 7 bases and J lost 5 bases. This CDR3 is 13 amino acids long. The CDR3 DNA reads TGCAGCGCCTCGACAGGGAATAATTCACCCCTCCACTTT. Translating gives CSASTGNNSPLHF.

V is TRBV29-1 and J is TRBJ2-3; the D gene is possibly TRBD1 (6 bases). There are 10 residues in the CDR3. Per the germline V gene, CDR1 is SQVTM and CDR2 is ANQGSEA. Trimming removed 8 bases from V and 14 bases from J, with 17 bases in between. Written as DNA, the CDR3 is TGCAGCTCCACGGGACAAGGGCGGTATTTT. It codes for CSSTGQGRYF.

The chain couples TRBV5-6 to TRBJ1-3, with D possibly matching TRBD1 (6 bases). CDR1 and CDR2 (germline): SGHDT, YYEEEE. The CDR3 is 15 amino acids. Trimming removed 0 bases at V and 0 bases at J, with 7 bases between. CDR3 region: CASSLVGGSGNTIYF. Here the CDR3 DNA reads TGTGCCAGCAGCTTGGTAGGGGGCTCTGGAAACACCATATATTTT.

The chain couples TRBV19 to TRBJ1-2; D ambiguous. V lost 6 bases to trimming and J lost 5 bases, with 16 bases between them. Germline CDR1 reads LNHDA; CDR2 reads SQIVND (reference sequence). The CDR3 runs to 14 residues. CDR3 in amino acids: CASRGPGYGYGYTF. The CDR3 nucleotides read TGTGCCAGTAGGGGCCCGGGTTACGGATATGGCTACACCTTC.

This chain connects TRBV29-1 to TRBJ2-1, with TRBD1 matching 10 bases. The CDR3 is made up of 14 amino acids. Germline V gene data show CDR1 as SQVTM and CDR2 as ANQGSEA. J lost 1 base, V lost 8 bases, and 5 bases had no gene match. CDR3 sequence reads: CSLLGQGSYNEQFF. The CDR3 DNA follows: TGCAGCCTGTTGGGACAGGGGTCCTACAATGAGCAGTTCTTC.

The V gene is TRBV9, the J gene TRBJ1-1; D might be TRBD1 (5 bases). The V end was cut by 0 bases, the J end by 11 bases, with 14 bases between. CDR1 is SGDLS, CDR2 YYNGEE, per germline. This CDR3 region has 13 residues. CDR3 in amino acids: CASSVAWDRPAFF. In nucleotides, the CDR3 is TGTGCCAGCAGCGTAGCGTGGGACCGCCCGGCTTTCTTT.

The rearrangement uses TRBV29-1 and TRBJ2-5; possibly TRBD1 or TRBD2 for D (5 bases each). This CDR3 is 13 amino acids long. V was shortened by 7 bases and J by 9 bases, with 21 bases between the two germline ends. Germline V gene lookup returns CDR1 SQVTM and CDR2 ANQGSEA. CDR3 protein: CSAQDGVHRPQYF. The CDR3 DNA is TGCAGCGCACAGGACGGGGTACACCGACCCCAGTACTTC.

The rearrangement joins TRBV24-1 to TRBJ1-1, with D perhaps TRBD1 (6 bases). Germline assignment: CDR1 KGHDR and CDR2 SFDVKD. There are 12 residues in the CDR3. With 3 bases removed from V and 7 bases from J, the gap between germline ends came to 8 bases. CDR3 loop: CATSDLTGEAFF. DNA of the CDR3: TGTGCCACCAGTGATCTGACAGGTGAAGCTTTCTTT.

The chain couples TRBV7-3 to TRBJ2-3; 10 nucleotides agree with TRBD2. V trimming: 2 bases; J trimming: 4 bases; junction bases outside the gene matches: 6. Germline-derived CDR1 and CDR2 are SGHTA and FQGTGA. The CDR3 spans 16 residues. The CDR3 region has the DNA TGTGCCAGCAGCTTACTAGCGGGGGCCCAAGCAGATACGCAGTATTTT. Its protein product is CASSLLAGAQADTQYF.